Following are 21 T cell receptor beta chains from one sample sequenced in a study of vaccination and CD4 T cells after COVID-19. Time point denoted: late sampling 161 to 241 days after vaccination in a few convalescent patients. TCRdb re-called the PCR reads through MiXCR, storing one row per CDR3 protein. This repertoire shows around 28,000 distinct CDR3 sequences, roughly 51% found once; its top ten account for roughly 5%. This specimen was CD4+ T cells from blood, taken about 7 months after SARS-CoV-2 vaccination. Receptors were obtained from a human donor who had recovered from COVID-19.

This sequence joins TRBV7-2 and TRBJ1-1; D is uncertain. V lost 3 bases to trimming and J lost 1 base, with 6 bases between them. This CDR3 has 13 amino acids. In germline, CDR1 is SGHTA, CDR2 FQGNSA. CDR3: CASSFRGNTEAFF. Written as DNA, the CDR3 is TGTGCCAGCAGCTTTCGGGGGAACACTGAAGCTTTCTTT.

The rearrangement joins TRBV7-8 to TRBJ2-6; perhaps TRBD2 as D (5 bases). CDR3 length: 18 amino acids. Between the trimmed V and J ends, which lost 2 bases and 1 base, there was a span of 15 bases. CDR1 is SGHVS and CDR2 is FQNEAQ in the germline V gene. CDR3 DNA: TGTGCCAGCAGCTTATTATCAGCAGGCGGGTCTGGGGCCAACGTCCTGACTTTC. This encodes CASSLLSAGGSGANVLTF.

The chain links TRBV7-6 to TRBJ2-1; D unclear. The CDR3 runs 15 residues. The V end was cut by 1 base, the J end by 5 bases, with 12 bases between. The V gene's germline CDR1 is SGHVS and CDR2 FNYEAQ. CDR3 nucleotide sequence: TGTGCCAGCAGCTTAGATTCGGGCGCCAACAATGAGCAGTTCTTC. Translated, it gives CASSLDSGANNEQFF.

The genes are TRBV4-3 and TRBJ2-7, with TRBD1 identical over 9 bases. Germline loops: CDR1 LGHNA, CDR2 YSLEER. Unmatched junction bases numbered 6, after V lost 0 bases and J lost 3 bases. CDR3 length equals 16 residues. The CDR3 nucleotides are TGCGCCAGCAGCCAAGAAGCGACAGGGGGGGGCTACGAGCAGTACTTC. Protein sequence: CASSQEATGGGYEQYF.

V usage is TRBV7-9 and J usage is TRBJ2-7, with 7 nucleotides matching TRBD2. Germline CDR1 is SEHNR and CDR2 is FQNEAQ (reference sequence). This CDR3 is 16 amino acids long. V trimming: 3 bases; J trimming: 2 bases; junction bases outside the gene matches: 10. This CDR3 is CASSLAVGLAAYEQYF. Here the CDR3 DNA reads TGTGCCAGCAGCTTGGCCGTCGGGCTAGCGGCCTACGAGCAGTACTTC.

The table lists this clonotype with a count of one. The gene calls are TRBV2 and TRBJ2-3; 12 bases map to TRBD2. The CDR3 sequence is 16 residues long. Germline V gene sequence: CDR1 SNHLY, CDR2 FYNNEI. Losses at the gene ends were 4 bases for V and 5 bases for J; bases not matched to a gene: 7. CDR3 in DNA: TGTGCCAGCAGTGCAGGACTAGCGGGACCTGGAGATACGCAGTATTTT. It encodes CASSAGLAGPGDTQYF.

This clonotype appeared a single time. The chain uses TRBV24-1 and TRBJ2-1; 7 bases are a match to TRBD2. The CDR3 contains 19 residues. Germline V gives CDR1 KGHDR, CDR2 SFDVKD. The V gene end was trimmed by 0 bases and the J gene end by 2 bases; junction bases not matched to a gene: 12. The DNA for the CDR3 is TGTGCCACCAGTGATTTGGCCGCCGGCGGGGGAAACACCTACAATGAGCAGTTCTTC. Translation: CATSDLAAGGGNTYNEQFF.

J is TRBJ2-3 and V is TRBV20-1; TRBD2 might be the D (6 bases). CDR3 length equals 14 residues. V was clipped by 6 bases and J by 6 bases, with 19 bases between them. Germline V gene sequence: CDR1 DFQATT, CDR2 SNEGSKA (reference sequence). The CDR3 nucleotides are TGCAGTGCCGACCGTGAGACTAGAGTGGATACGCAGTATTTT. This sequence encodes CSADRETRVDTQYF.

J is TRBJ2-7 and V is TRBV10-3; 9 positions match TRBD1. Germline CDR1 is ENHRY and CDR2 is SYGVKD. The CDR3 runs 13 residues. V trimming: 8 bases; J trimming: 4 bases; junction bases outside the gene matches: 6. CDR3 bases: TGTGCCATCTGGAGAGGGACAGGGTACGAGCAGTACTTC. It encodes CAIWRGTGYEQYF.

CDR3 amino acids: CSARVPKQNNSPLHF. CDR3 nucleotide sequence: TGCAGTGCTAGGGTACCGAAGCAGAATAATTCACCCCTCCACTTT. V is TRBV20-1 and J is TRBJ1-6; D is uncertain. Germline values: CDR1 DFQATT, CDR2 SNEGSKA (reference sequence). There are 15 residues in the CDR3. Trimming pared 3 bases from V and 5 bases from J, leaving 14 bases between.

The genes are TRBV2 and TRBJ2-7; 11 bases match TRBD2. Germline loops: CDR1 SNHLY, CDR2 FYNNEI. Trimming at V came to 2 bases and at J to 0 bases, leaving 9 bases not matched to a gene. CDR3 length: 18 residues. The CDR3 loop reads CASSEPPGLAASSYEQYF. CDR3 DNA: TGTGCCAGCAGTGAACCCCCGGGACTAGCGGCAAGCTCCTACGAGCAGTACTTC.

This chain joins TRBV27 and TRBJ2-3, with D possibly TRBD2 on 5 matching bases. Germline V gives CDR1 MNHEY, CDR2 SMNVEV (reference sequence). V shed 1 base and J shed 1 base, with 12 bases lying between them. The CDR3 contains 16 residues. The CDR3 is CASSLLGLARTDTQYF. The CDR3 DNA reads as TGTGCCAGCAGTTTATTGGGTTTAGCGCGCACAGATACGCAGTATTTT.

V gene TRBV20-1 combines with J gene TRBJ2-5; a weak D match, TRBD2 (6 bases). In germline, CDR1 is DFQATT, CDR2 SNEGSKA (reference sequence). V lost 0 bases, J lost 4 bases, and 15 bases lay in between. The CDR3 contains 15 residues. This CDR3 is CSARDLRRAGETQYF. The CDR3, as DNA: TGCAGTGCTAGAGATCTGCGGAGGGCCGGAGAGACCCAGTACTTC.

This sequence joins TRBV24-1 and TRBJ2-2; perhaps TRBD2 as D (5 bases). The V end was cut by 3 bases, the J end by 0 bases, with 10 bases between. The CDR3 has 16 amino acids. In germline, CDR1 is KGHDR, CDR2 SFDVKD. The CDR3 loop is CATSDIQDSNTGELFF. The CDR3 bases are TGTGCCACCAGTGATATCCAGGACTCGAACACCGGGGAGCTGTTTTTT.

This clonotype was recorded a few times. In DNA form, the CDR3 reads TGTGCCACCAGCAGAGATCGAGGGGTACAAGAGACCCAGTACTTC. Amino acids: CATSRDRGVQETQYF. This chain joins TRBV15 and TRBJ2-5; tentatively, D is TRBD1 or TRBD2 (5 bases each). Per the germline V gene, CDR1 is LNHNV and CDR2 is YYDKDF (reference sequence). The CDR3 has 15 residues. V shed 0 bases and J shed 2 bases, with 10 bases lying between them.

This clonotype came up a few times. V is TRBV27 and J is TRBJ1-5; a possible D gene is TRBD1 (6 bases). Trimming removed 3 bases from V and 7 bases from J, with 13 bases in between. Germline V gene data show CDR1 as MNHEY and CDR2 as SMNVEV (reference sequence). This CDR3 is 14 amino acids long. CDR3 coding DNA: TGTGCCAGCAGTTTGAACAGGGCAGCCCAGCCCCAGCATTTT. Protein sequence: CASSLNRAAQPQHF.

Judged by abundance, this clonotype is medium-sized. The chain uses TRBV27 and TRBJ2-7; D is unclear. The V gene's germline CDR1 is MNHEY and CDR2 SMNVEV (reference sequence). The V end was cut by 8 bases, the J end by 2 bases, with 4 bases between. This CDR3 spans 10 amino acids. The CDR3 is CASGTYEQYF. CDR3 sequence (DNA): TGTGCCAGCGGAACCTACGAGCAGTACTTC.

The chain carries TRBV29-1 and TRBJ2-2, with D unclear. This CDR3 has 14 residues. Germline V gene data show CDR1 as SQVTM and CDR2 as ANQGSEA. Trimming took off 4 bases at V and 6 bases at J, with 15 bases between the two ends. The CDR3 spells CSVAGLALPGELFF. CDR3 in DNA: TGCAGCGTTGCCGGGTTAGCTTTGCCCGGGGAGCTGTTTTTT.

CDR3 in DNA: TGTGCCACCAGTGATTTTTCGACAGGGGGCACCGGGGAGCTGTTTTTT. Its protein is CATSDFSTGGTGELFF. This chain uses TRBV24-1 with TRBJ2-2, with TRBD1 identical over 9 bases. CDR1 is KGHDR, CDR2 SFDVKD, per germline. The CDR3 totals 16 residues. Unmatched junction bases numbered 3, after V lost 1 base and J lost 4 bases.

This rearrangement joins TRBV15 to TRBJ1-1; D is unresolved. V was shortened by 6 bases and J by 6 bases, with 20 bases between the two germline ends. CDR1 is LNHNV and CDR2 is YYDKDF in the germline V gene (reference sequence). The CDR3 has 15 residues. The CDR3 region has the DNA TGTGCCACCAGTCTCCGGACGGCGGTAATATCTGAAGCTTTCTTT. Amino acids: CATSLRTAVISEAFF.

This chain joins TRBV18 and TRBJ2-5; D may correspond to TRBD1 or TRBD2 (5 bases each). The CDR3 totals 13 residues. Germline-derived CDR1 and CDR2 are KGHSH and LQKENI. Trimming removed 2 bases from V and 5 bases from J, with 9 bases in between. The CDR3 bases are TGTGCCAGCTCACCAGGGGGATTGGAGACCCAGTACTTC. This codes for CASSPGGLETQYF.